The present TCR beta chain was sequenced within a study of graft-versus-host responses after intestinal transplantation (dated by TCRdb to the early 2020s). A note on the overall study: The transplants that recipients got were multivisceral, liver-intestinal, or isolated intestinal. Graft-versus-host and host-versus-graft alloreactive T cell clones were tracked in the graft, circulation and bone marrow after intestinal transplantation using bulk TCR-beta CDR3 sequencing. Rather than being sequenced by the commercial service, samples from a few later patients were sequenced in-house on an Illumina MiSeq and processed with MiXCR. To identify alloreactive clones, pre-transplant mixed lymphocyte reaction products were sequenced and compared with unstimulated pre-transplant donor and recipient T cells. Of the roughly 24 intestinal transplant recipients enrolled in the cohort, one of whom was a retransplant, a few patients without pretransplant specimens were excluded. A peak of at least 4% donor T cells among recipient peripheral blood mononuclear cells was the definition used for donor T cell macrochimerism. Every recipient was given anti-thymocyte globulin induction, then maintenance tacrolimus and steroids for two to three years.

Here is what the overall study found, with its caveats: The relatively low number and heterogeneity of intestinal transplant patients limited the conclusions. Peak levels of circulating GvH clones were associated with declines in HvG clones early after transplant. Patients with donor T cell macrochimerism had high GvH to HvG T cell clonal ratios in their allografts. GvH clones were detected in recipient bone marrow, and some of these GvH clones were observed earlier in ileal mucosa or blood, consistent with an intestinal mucosal origin.

V is clipped by 7 bases and J by 6 bases, and the sequence between their germline boundaries is 10 bases long. The CDR3, from cysteine to phenylalanine, totals 12 residues. The DNA shown is the 36-base CDR3, in frame from base 1. Based on the germline V gene, the CDR1 and CDR2 sequences are SNHLY and FYNNEI. This clone was observed once. This clone's antigen is unknown. There are no base qualities to consult, and no much larger clone falls within one base. Library preparation employed the immunoSEQ multiplex PCR assay. For most patients, genomic DNA was isolated with the Qiagen DNeasy Blood and Tissue Kit and sent frozen to Adaptive Biotechnologies for TCR sequencing. For most patients, genomic DNA was subjected to high-throughput TCR-beta CDR3 sequencing by Adaptive Biotechnologies. In the original analysis: Adaptive's ImmunoSEQ software supplied the TCR sequencing data for 15 to 20 patients, while MiXCR and VDJtools were used to process three other patients. CD4 versus CD8 sorting errors were corrected by removing sequences found in both subsets at a frequency ratio below 5:1. CDR3 nucleotide sequences shared by donor and recipient were removed because the origin of these sequences could not be assigned. To count as alloreactive, a clone needed at least 2-fold expansion over unstimulated cells and a minimum CFSE-low frequency of 0.002% (template counts) or 0.001% (read counts). Mappable clones were those detected in sequenced pre-transplant spleen, lymph node, or MLR CFSE-low populations of the donor or recipient. Cumulative frequency of alloreactive clones was calculated as a percentage of all sequences weighted by copy number. TCRdb carries this immuneACCESS record with in-frame sequences only. Its versions omit some clonotypes, under half of them owing to an unresolved V gene in the studies checked, with the rest unexplained. V and J calls and clone size are as listed in that table; D and trimming were resolved from the DNA. For this sample there are about 120,000 clones; approximately 90% appear just once. Of the sample, about 0.18% is held by the ten largest clones.

Taken with the paper, the label for time point translates to: cells obtained before transplantation from donor or recipient. CD3+CD4+ and CD3+CD8+ populations were FACS-sorted from unstimulated pre-transplant donor and recipient cells taken from spleen or lymph nodes. This specimen consisted of unstimulated CD4+ T cells sorted from spleen or lymph node cells, obtained before intestinal transplant. The rearrangement combines TRBV2 with TRBJ2-4; no D gene can be assigned with confidence. The TCR was taken from a human donor who received an intestinal transplant. The DNA sequence follows: TGTGCCAGCAACGAGGCCCCAAACATTCAGTACTTC. Translated, this gives CASNEAPNIQYF.